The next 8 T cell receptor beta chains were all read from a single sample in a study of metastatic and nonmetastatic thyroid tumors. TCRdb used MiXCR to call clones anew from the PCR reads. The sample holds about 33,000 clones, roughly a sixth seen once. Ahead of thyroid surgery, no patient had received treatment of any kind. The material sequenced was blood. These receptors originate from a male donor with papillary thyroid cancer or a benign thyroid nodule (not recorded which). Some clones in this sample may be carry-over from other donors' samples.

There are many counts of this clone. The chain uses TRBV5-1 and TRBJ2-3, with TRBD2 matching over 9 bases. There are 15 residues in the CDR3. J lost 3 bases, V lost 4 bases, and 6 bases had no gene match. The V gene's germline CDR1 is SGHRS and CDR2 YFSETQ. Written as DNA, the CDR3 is TGCGCCAGCAGCAAGGAAGGACTAGCGACAGATACGCAGTATTTT. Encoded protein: CASSKEGLATDTQYF.

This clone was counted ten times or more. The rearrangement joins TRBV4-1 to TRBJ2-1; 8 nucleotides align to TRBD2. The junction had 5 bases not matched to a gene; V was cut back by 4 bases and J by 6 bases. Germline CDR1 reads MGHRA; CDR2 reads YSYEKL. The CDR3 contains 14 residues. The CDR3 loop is CASSLDSGGNEQFF. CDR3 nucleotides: TGCGCCAGCAGCCTTGACAGCGGGGGCAATGAGCAGTTCTTC.

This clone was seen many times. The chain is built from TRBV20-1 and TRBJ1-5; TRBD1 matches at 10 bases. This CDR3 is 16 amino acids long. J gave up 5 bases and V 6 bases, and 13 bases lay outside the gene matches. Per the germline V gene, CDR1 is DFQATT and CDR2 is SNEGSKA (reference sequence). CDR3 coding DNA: TGCAGTGCCAGTAACGCGGGACAGGGGCCGCATCAGCCCCAGCATTTT. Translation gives CSASNAGQGPHQPQHF.

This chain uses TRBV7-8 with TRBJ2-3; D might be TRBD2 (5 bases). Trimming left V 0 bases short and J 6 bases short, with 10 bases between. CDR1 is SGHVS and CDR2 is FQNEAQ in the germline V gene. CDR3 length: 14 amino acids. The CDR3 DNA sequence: TGTGCCAGCAGCTTAGCGCGGTCGGGGGATACGCAGTATTTT. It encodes CASSLARSGDTQYF.

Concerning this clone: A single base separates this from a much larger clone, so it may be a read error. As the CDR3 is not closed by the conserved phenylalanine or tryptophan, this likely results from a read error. The CDR3: CAWTPRGGQETQYY. CDR3 sequence (DNA): TGTGCCTGGACCCCCAGGGGGGGGCAAGAGACCCAGTACTAC. The chain employs TRBV30 and TRBJ2-5; D may correspond to TRBD1 or TRBD2 (7 bases each). Germline V CDR1 and CDR2: GTSNPN, SVGIG (reference sequence). The length of the CDR3 is 14 residues. V shed 4 bases and J shed 2 bases, with 14 bases lying between them.

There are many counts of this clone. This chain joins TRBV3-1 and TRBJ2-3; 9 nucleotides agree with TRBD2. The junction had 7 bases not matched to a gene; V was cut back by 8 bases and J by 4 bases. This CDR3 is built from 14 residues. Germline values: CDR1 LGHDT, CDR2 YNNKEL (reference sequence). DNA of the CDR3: TGTGCCAGCGGTCTTAGCGGGAGTTCAGATACGCAGTATTTT. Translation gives CASGLSGSSDTQYF.

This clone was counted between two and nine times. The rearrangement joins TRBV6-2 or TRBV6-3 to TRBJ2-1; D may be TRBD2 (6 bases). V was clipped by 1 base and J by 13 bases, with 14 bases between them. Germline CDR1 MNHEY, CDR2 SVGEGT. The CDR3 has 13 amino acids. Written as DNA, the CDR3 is TGTGCCAGCAGTTACTACTCCGGGGGTCCCCAGTTCTTC. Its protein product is CASSYYSGGPQFF.

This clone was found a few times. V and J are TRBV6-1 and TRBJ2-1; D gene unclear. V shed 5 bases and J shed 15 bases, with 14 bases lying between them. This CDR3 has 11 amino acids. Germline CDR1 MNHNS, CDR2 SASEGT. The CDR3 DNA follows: TGTGCCAGCAGTCCCCACAGTGATCGGTTCTTC. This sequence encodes CASSPHSDRFF.